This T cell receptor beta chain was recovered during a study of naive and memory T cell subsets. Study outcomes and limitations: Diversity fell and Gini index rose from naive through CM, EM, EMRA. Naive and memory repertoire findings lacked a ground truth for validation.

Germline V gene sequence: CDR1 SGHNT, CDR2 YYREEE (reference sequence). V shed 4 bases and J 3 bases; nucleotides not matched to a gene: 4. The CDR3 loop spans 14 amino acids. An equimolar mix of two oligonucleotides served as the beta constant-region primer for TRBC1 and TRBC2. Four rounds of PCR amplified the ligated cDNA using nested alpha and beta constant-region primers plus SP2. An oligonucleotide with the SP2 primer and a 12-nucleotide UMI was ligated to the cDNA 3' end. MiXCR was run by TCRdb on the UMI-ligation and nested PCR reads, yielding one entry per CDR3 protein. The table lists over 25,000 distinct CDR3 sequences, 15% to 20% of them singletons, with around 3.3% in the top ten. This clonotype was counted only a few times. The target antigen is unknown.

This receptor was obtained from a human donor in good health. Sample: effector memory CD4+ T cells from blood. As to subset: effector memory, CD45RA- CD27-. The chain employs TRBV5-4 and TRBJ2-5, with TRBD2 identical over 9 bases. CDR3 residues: CASSGRGGEETQYF. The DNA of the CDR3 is TGTGCCAGCAGCGGCCGCGGGGGGGAAGAGACCCAGTACTTC.